What follows are 21 T cell receptor beta chains derived from one specimen sequenced in a study of spatial heterogeneity in lung cancer. The time point denotes: sample taken at primary tumor resection. The study sequenced unsorted whole RNA from tumor, nontumor lung or frozen PBMC. TCRdb re-analysed the 5' RACE reads in MiXCR, keeping a single row per CDR3 protein. Of some 13,000 distinct CDR3 sequences in the sample, 3.9% were seen once. The specimen was PBMCs, collected at surgery. The receptors shown here come from a male donor with early-stage non-small cell lung cancer.

By share, this clonotype ranks as medium-sized. This beta chain turned up in a library designed for alpha chains; as an off-target read, its abundance says little. This CDR3 is CAGSNEQFF. CDR3 nucleotide sequence: TGTGCCGGGTCCAATGAGCAGTTCTTC. V is TRBV7-9 and J is TRBJ2-1, with D uncertain. V was shortened by 11 bases and J by 6 bases, with 5 bases between the two germline ends. CDR3 size: 9 residues. CDR1 SEHNR and CDR2 FQNEAQ come from the germline V gene (reference sequence).

This clonotype was observed a few times. This beta chain is an unintended read in a library built for alpha chains; its size means little. This CDR3 is CSALDRGQQPQHF. The CDR3 DNA sequence: TGCAGTGCCCTGGACAGGGGGCAACAGCCCCAGCATTTT. The chain couples TRBV20-1 to TRBJ1-5, with 11 bases lining up with TRBD1. The V gene end was trimmed by 6 bases and the J gene end by 7 bases; junction bases not matched to a gene: 5. This CDR3 is built from 13 residues. Germline V CDR1 and CDR2: DFQATT, SNEGSKA (reference sequence).

The sample holds many counts of this clonotype. This beta chain represents an off-target read in a library built for alpha chains; its size is of limited meaning. The genes are TRBV29-1 and TRBJ2-5; 8 bases are shared with TRBD2. Trimming at V came to 6 bases and at J to 3 bases, leaving 3 bases not matched to a gene. Germline V gene sequence: CDR1 SQVTM, CDR2 ANQGSEA. The CDR3 is 12 residues long. The CDR3: CSVGLAEETQYF. For the CDR3, the DNA is TGCAGCGTCGGACTAGCCGAAGAGACCCAGTACTTC.

This clonotype showed up many times. This beta chain is an unintended read in a library built for alpha chains; its size means little. The chain recombines TRBV6-2 or TRBV6-3 with TRBJ1-2, with D hard to call. The V and J ends lost 6 bases and 2 bases respectively, with 10 bases between them. CDR3 length: 13 residues. Germline values: CDR1 MNHEY, CDR2 SVGEGT. The CDR3 DNA is TGTGCCAGCAGCCGAGACACCAACTATGGCTACACCTTC. The encoded protein is CASSRDTNYGYTF.

The sample holds many counts of this clonotype. In a library made to pick up alpha chains, this beta chain is a stray read with a size that means little. This chain joins TRBV7-2 and TRBJ2-7, with a weak D call TRBD1 (6 bases). Per the germline V gene, CDR1 is SGHTA and CDR2 is FQGNSA. V gave up 4 bases and J gave up 0 bases, with 10 bases separating them. This CDR3 spans 14 amino acids. The chain's CDR3 is CASSSGQSSYEQYF. CDR3 nucleotide sequence: TGTGCCAGCAGCTCCGGACAGAGCTCCTACGAGCAGTACTTC. Based on the CDR3 plus reference TRBV7-2 and TRBJ2-7, the full variable domain is GAGVSQSPSNKVTEKGKDVELRCDPISGHTALYWYRQSLGQGLEFLIYFQGNSAPDKSGLPSDRFSAERTGGSVSTLTIQRTQQEDSAVYLCASSSGQSSYEQYFGPGTRLTVT.

This clonotype was recorded at least ten times. The library was designed around alpha chains, so this beta chain is a stray read whose abundance carries little weight. The chain couples TRBV19 to TRBJ1-5; D remains unclear. Between the trimmed V and J ends, which lost 4 bases and 0 bases, there was a span of 4 bases. The CDR3 spans 13 residues. Germline assignment: CDR1 LNHDA and CDR2 SQIVND (reference sequence). The CDR3, as DNA: TGTGCCAGTAGTACACCTAGCAATCAGCCCCAGCATTTT. Translating it yields CASSTPSNQPQHF.

This clonotype occurred many times. As an off-target read in a library built for alpha chains, this beta chain has a frequency of little significance. V gene TRBV18 combines with J gene TRBJ2-6; D not resolved. The V gene lost 2 bases and the J gene lost 4 bases, with 9 bases spanning the gap. Per germline, CDR1 KGHSH and CDR2 LQKENI. The CDR3 is 15 amino acids. CDR3 residues: CASSPRAAGANVLTF. The CDR3 DNA is TGTGCCAGCTCACCAAGAGCAGCCGGGGCCAACGTCCTGACTTTC.

This clonotype was picked up many times. This beta chain appears as a stray read in a library generated for alpha chains; its size is not informative. The chain joins TRBV20-1 to TRBJ1-1; D is undetermined. Germline V gives CDR1 DFQATT, CDR2 SNEGSKA (reference sequence). This CDR3 has 13 residues. V lost 3 bases, J lost 4 bases, and 12 bases lay in between. The chain's CDR3 is CSASLPGGTEAFF. For the CDR3, the DNA is TGCAGTGCTAGCCTGCCAGGAGGCACTGAAGCTTTCTTT.

This clonotype was observed at least ten times. This beta chain represents an off-target read in a library built for alpha chains; its size is of limited meaning. The rearrangement uses TRBV5-6 and TRBJ2-2; 11 bases line up with TRBD2. The CDR3 totals 16 residues. Germline-derived CDR1 and CDR2 are SGHDT and YYEEEE. The V and J ends lost 4 bases and 3 bases, in that order; junction bases with no gene match: 5. Here the CDR3 DNA reads TGTGCCAGCAGCCGTGGACTAGCGGGCCACACCGGGGAGCTGTTTTTT. This codes for CASSRGLAGHTGELFF.

This clonotype was found once. This beta chain is an unintended read in a library built for alpha chains; its size means little. CDR3: CATSAGGLDEQYF. CDR3 coding DNA: TGTGCCACCAGTGCGGGCGGGCTCGACGAGCAGTACTTC. The J gene is TRBJ2-7, the V gene TRBV24-1, with D possibly being TRBD2 (5 bases). From germline, CDR1 is KGHDR and CDR2 SFDVKD. V lost 5 bases to trimming and J lost 5 bases, with 12 bases between them. The CDR3 contains 13 residues.

This clonotype was seen ten or more times. This beta chain came through as a stray read in a library set up for alpha chains, and its size says little. The rearrangement uses TRBV28 and TRBJ2-1; D unresolved. Germline V CDR1 and CDR2: MDHEN, SYDVKM. The CDR3 is made up of 17 amino acids. Trimming removed 5 bases at V and 6 bases at J, with 23 bases between. CDR3 protein: CASSPPPDGYQGNEQFF. In nucleotides, the CDR3 is TGTGCCAGCAGTCCCCCCCCCGACGGGTATCAAGGCAATGAGCAGTTCTTC.

This clonotype appeared a few times. Since the library was made to target alpha chains, this beta chain is a stray read and its abundance is not meaningful. This chain joins TRBV7-2 and TRBJ1-2; D unclear. The CDR3 has 14 residues. V lost 5 bases and J lost 0, with 10 bases in between. Germline CDR1 and CDR2: SGHTA and FQGNSA. As DNA, the CDR3 is TGTGCCAGCAGCCGCCAGGCAACTAACTATGGCTACACCTTC. Translating gives CASSRQATNYGYTF.

This clonotype appeared many times. This beta chain was picked up by a library intended for alpha chains and is off target, so its count carries little meaning. This chain links TRBV28 with TRBJ1-4, with 8 bases fitting TRBD1. Germline lookup yields CDR1 MDHEN and CDR2 SYDVKM. J lost 7 bases, V lost 4 bases, and 5 bases had no gene match. This CDR3 is 14 amino acids long. Here the CDR3 DNA reads TGTGCCAGCAGTTCCGGGACAGGCCTTGAAAAACTGTTTTTT. It specifies CASSSGTGLEKLFF.

This clonotype was picked up many times. Within a library made for alpha chains, this beta chain is off target, and its count is uninformative. V usage is TRBV5-1 and J usage is TRBJ2-5; D is perhaps TRBD1 (6 bases). This CDR3 is built from 13 residues. The germline V gene encodes CDR1 SGHRS and CDR2 YFSETQ. Trimming stripped 2 bases from V and 7 bases from J, with 12 bases between. The CDR3 DNA is TGCGCCAGCAGCTTCGGACAGTCACGGACCCAGTACTTC. Its translation: CASSFGQSRTQYF.

This clonotype was counted only a few times. This beta chain lies outside the target of a library built for alpha chains; its clone size means little. This chain connects TRBV20-1 to TRBJ2-3, with a possible D match to TRBD2 (6 bases). Deletions cut 3 bases from V and 4 bases from J, with 8 bases between. From germline, CDR1 is DFQATT and CDR2 SNEGSKA (reference sequence). There are 12 residues in the CDR3. For the CDR3, the DNA is TGCAGTGCTAGTCGGGGGTCAGATACGCAGTATTTT. Its protein product is CSASRGSDTQYF.

This clonotype showed up many times. This beta chain lies outside the target of a library built for alpha chains; its clone size means little. The chain uses TRBV6-2 or TRBV6-3 and TRBJ2-3; no definite D call. The CDR3 runs to 13 residues. Germline loops: CDR1 MNHEY, CDR2 SVGEGT. V was shortened by 9 bases and J by 0 bases, with 10 bases between the two germline ends. The CDR3 sequence is CASRQASTDTQYF. For the CDR3, the DNA is TGTGCCAGTCGACAAGCTAGCACAGATACGCAGTATTTT.

This clonotype was seen many times. This beta chain is an off-target read within a library intended for alpha chains, so its frequency means little. CDR3 in amino acids: CASSLVGQSYEQYF. The CDR3 DNA reads as TGTGCCAGCAGCTTAGTGGGACAGTCCTACGAGCAGTACTTC. This chain links TRBV7-2 with TRBJ2-7; 7 bases agree with TRBD1. V gave up 1 base and J gave up 1 base; unmatched junction bases: 1. Germline CDR1 is SGHTA and CDR2 is FQGNSA. The CDR3 is 14 residues long.

This clonotype was recorded at least ten times. This beta chain was picked up by a library intended for alpha chains and is off target, so its count carries little meaning. The rearrangement joins TRBV28 to TRBJ1-6; D is ambiguous. Germline CDR1 reads MDHEN; CDR2 reads SYDVKM. The CDR3 spans 14 residues. Trimming shortened V by 4 bases and J by 6 bases, and 10 bases separated the two germline ends. The CDR3 protein is CASSWGGRNSPLHF. The CDR3 nucleotides read TGTGCCAGCAGTTGGGGTGGTCGTAATTCACCCCTCCACTTT.

This clonotype was observed many times. This beta chain slipped into a library made for alpha chains as a stray read, so its size is not meaningful. The chain combines TRBV28 with TRBJ2-7; D is unresolved. Germline CDR1 is MDHEN and CDR2 is SYDVKM. The CDR3 is 14 residues long. Trimming pared 3 bases from V and 5 bases from J, leaving 14 bases between. The chain's CDR3 is CASSLWLVKNEQYF. The CDR3 nucleotides are TGTGCCAGCAGTTTGTGGCTAGTTAAGAACGAGCAGTACTTC.

This clonotype has a count of ten or more. This beta chain came through as a stray read in a library set up for alpha chains, and its size says little. The chain uses TRBV24-1 and TRBJ2-2, with D maybe TRBD1 (6 bases). Trimming removed 5 bases from V and 2 bases from J, with 8 bases in between. Looked up from germline, CDR1 is KGHDR and CDR2 is SFDVKD. This CDR3 has 14 residues. CDR3 nucleotide sequence: TGTGCCACCAGTGCGGGACAAAACACCGGGGAGCTGTTTTTT. It codes for CATSAGQNTGELFF.

Ten or more counts support this clonotype. In a library made to pick up alpha chains, this beta chain is a stray read with a size that means little. The genes are TRBV6-2 or TRBV6-3 and TRBJ1-5; D is uncertain. This CDR3 is built from 16 residues. The ends were cut back, 0 bases at V and 3 bases at J, with 12 bases in the middle. The germline V gene has CDR1 MNHEY and CDR2 SVGEGT. The chain's CDR3 is CASSYSGRSFNQPQHF. CDR3 nucleotides: TGTGCCAGCAGTTACTCGGGGAGGTCTTTCAATCAGCCCCAGCATTTT.